This T cell receptor beta chain was documented in a study of regulatory and conventional T cells in RAG deficiency. The V gene's germline CDR1 is LNHDA and CDR2 SQIVND (reference sequence). This CDR3 comprises 13 residues. The V end was cut by 5 bases, the J end by 2 bases, with 10 bases between. Genomic DNA came from blood conventional CD4+ T cells gated CD25-low CD127-high. Clones were sequenced by immunoSEQ multiplex PCR, and TCRdb holds only the in-frame ones, with some missing. The sample consists of about 30,000 clones, about 95% of them appearing once. Separately, the same data were catalogued under a study of regulatory T cells. This second study notes: Primers: 52 TRBV forward and 13 TRBJ reverse.

The chain links TRBV19 to TRBJ2-7; perhaps TRBD1 as D (5 bases). This receptor was obtained from a human donor in good health. The sequenced sample consisted of CD25- CD4+ T cells sorted from blood. The CDR3 loop is CASSGQAPYEQYF. Here the CDR3 DNA reads TGTGCCAGTAGTGGACAAGCTCCCTACGAGCAGTACTTC. The full variable domain, with the rest looked up from reference TRBV19 and TRBJ2-7, is DGGITQSPKYLFRKEGQNVTLSCEQNLNHDAMYWYRQDPGQGLRLIYYSQIVNDFQKGDIAEGYSVSREKKESFPLTVTSAQKNPTAFYLCASSGQAPYEQYFGPGTRLTVT.